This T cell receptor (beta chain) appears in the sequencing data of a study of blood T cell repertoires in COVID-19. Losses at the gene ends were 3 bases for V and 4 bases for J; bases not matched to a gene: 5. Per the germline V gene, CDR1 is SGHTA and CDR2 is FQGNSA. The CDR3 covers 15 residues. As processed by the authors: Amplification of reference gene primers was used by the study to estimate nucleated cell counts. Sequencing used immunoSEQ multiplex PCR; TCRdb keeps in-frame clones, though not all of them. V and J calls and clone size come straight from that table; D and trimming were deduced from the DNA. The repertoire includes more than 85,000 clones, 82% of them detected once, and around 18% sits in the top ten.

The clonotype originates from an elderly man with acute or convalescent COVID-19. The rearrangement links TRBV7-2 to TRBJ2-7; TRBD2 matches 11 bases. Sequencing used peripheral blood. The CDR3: CASSFVTSGNYEQYF. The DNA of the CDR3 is TGTGCCAGCAGCTTCGTGACTAGCGGGAATTACGAGCAGTACTTC. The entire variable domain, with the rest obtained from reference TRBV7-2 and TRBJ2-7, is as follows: GAGVSQSPSNKVTEKGKDVELRCDPISGHTALYWYRQSLGQGLEFLIYFQGNSAPDKSGLPSDRFSAERTGGSVSTLTIQRTQQEDSAVYLCASSFVTSGNYEQYFGPGTRLTVT.